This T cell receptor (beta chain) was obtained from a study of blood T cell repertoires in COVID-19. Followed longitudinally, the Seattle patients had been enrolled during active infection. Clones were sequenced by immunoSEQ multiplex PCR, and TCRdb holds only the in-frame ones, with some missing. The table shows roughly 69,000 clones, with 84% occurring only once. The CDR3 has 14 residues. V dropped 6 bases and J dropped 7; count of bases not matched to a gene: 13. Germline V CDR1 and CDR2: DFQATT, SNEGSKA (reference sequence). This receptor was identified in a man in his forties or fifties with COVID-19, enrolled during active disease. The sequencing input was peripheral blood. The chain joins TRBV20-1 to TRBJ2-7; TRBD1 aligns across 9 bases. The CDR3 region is CSASRTGADGEQYF. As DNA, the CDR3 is TGCAGTGCCAGTCGGACAGGGGCGGATGGGGAGCAGTACTTC.